This TCR beta chain came from a study of brain T cells in children with intractable seizures. Stated time point: blood from clinic visit 5 months post-surgery; TSC patient then seizure free. Patients received at least one anti-epileptic drug before surgery. Clones were sequenced by immunoSEQ multiplex PCR, and TCRdb holds only the in-frame ones, with some missing. The repertoire consists of about 340,000 clones, with over 85% occurring once and the leading ten covering about 5.8%. This clonotype was obtained from a boy in the first two years of life with tuberous sclerosis and intractable seizures. Sequences were derived from peripheral blood, sampled 4 to 5 months after surgery.

For the CDR3, the DNA is TGCGCCAGCAGCCAAGGGCCTGCGTATGGCTACACCTTC. It specifies CASSQGPAYGYTF. The chain joins TRBV4-1 to TRBJ1-2; the D is unclear. CDR1 and CDR2 from the germline V gene are MGHRA and YSYEKL. CDR3 length equals 13 residues. V was clipped by 1 base and J by 5 bases, with 8 bases between them.